Below, 2 T cell receptor beta chains from the same sample are listed, as sequenced in a study of identical twins. TCRdb reprocessed the 5' RACE reads with MiXCR, giving one entry per CDR3 protein. The table records approximately 530,000 distinct CDR3 sequences, 20% to 25% of them present only once. These same records also appear under a second study, on yellow fever vaccine responses in identical twins.

Input material: CD4+ T cells sorted from blood. These receptors originate from a woman under 30 in good health.

This clonotype was picked up many times. This sequence joins TRBV29-1 and TRBJ1-2; D gene uncertain. V lost 6 bases, J lost 2 bases, and 7 bases lay in between. CDR1 and CDR2 from the germline V gene are SQVTM and ANQGSEA. This CDR3 comprises 11 residues. The CDR3: CSVWGNYGYTF. The CDR3 DNA sequence: TGCAGCGTGTGGGGAAACTATGGCTACACCTTC.

The rearrangement links TRBV13 to TRBJ2-2; D perhaps matches TRBD1 (5 bases). The V and J ends lost 2 bases and 7 bases respectively, with 17 bases between them. The germline V gene has CDR1 PRHDT and CDR2 FYEKMQ (reference sequence). The CDR3 sequence is 16 residues long. As DNA, the CDR3 is TGTGCCAGCAGCTTATTCCCCGACAGAAGCGACGGGGAGCTGTTTTTT. Protein: CASSLFPDRSDGELFF.